A single T cell receptor (beta chain) is shown here with its context. Pooling of second doses given at about 4 or about 12 weeks was done. The data stem from a study of T cell responses to AZD1222 COVID-19 vaccine. Clones were read by immunoSEQ multiplex PCR, and TCRdb kept only the in-frame ones, dropping some. Altogether 30,000 to 35,000 clones are present, approximately 80% being singletons, with the ten largest covering approximately 4.8%. Trimming stripped 0 bases from V and 5 bases from J, with 11 bases between. The CDR3 has 14 amino acids. Per the germline V gene, CDR1 is SGHRS and CDR2 is YFSETQ.

Sequences were derived from peripheral blood, sampled 28 days after the second AZD1222 dose. The TCR sequence derives from an adult who received the AZD1222 COVID-19 vaccine. The V call is TRBV5-1, the J call TRBJ2-5; D is uncertain. CDR3 residues: CASSLGSLDETQYF. CDR3 DNA: TGCGCCAGCAGCTTGGGTTCCTTGGATGAGACCCAGTACTTC.